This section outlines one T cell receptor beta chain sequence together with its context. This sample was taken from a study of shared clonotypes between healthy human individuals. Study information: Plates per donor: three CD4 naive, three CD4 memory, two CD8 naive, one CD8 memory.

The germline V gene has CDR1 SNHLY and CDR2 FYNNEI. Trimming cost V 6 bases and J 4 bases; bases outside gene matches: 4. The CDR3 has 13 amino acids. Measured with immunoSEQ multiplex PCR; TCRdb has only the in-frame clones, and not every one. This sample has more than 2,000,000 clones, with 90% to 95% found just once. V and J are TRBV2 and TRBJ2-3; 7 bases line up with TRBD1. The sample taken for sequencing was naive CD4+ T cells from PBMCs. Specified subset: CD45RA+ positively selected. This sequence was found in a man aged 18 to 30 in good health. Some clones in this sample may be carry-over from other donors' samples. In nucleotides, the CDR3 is TGTGCCAGCAGGACAGGGCGCGCAGATACGCAGTATTTT. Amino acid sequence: CASRTGRADTQYF.